The following is a T cell receptor beta chain sequence with its context. Its matching antigen is unknown. The source of the sample is a study of metastatic and nonmetastatic thyroid tumors. For the study at large: Malignant thyroid and benign thyroid patients provided blood and tumor or nodule tissue whose repertoires were compared.

The trim removed 2 bases at V and 6 bases at J, leaving 3 bases unmatched. This CDR3 is 14 amino acids long. Germline CDR1 is SGHAT and CDR2 is FQNNGV. Authors' processing steps: A classifier for distant metastasis in papillary thyroid cancer was constructed using CDR3 differences observed across clinicopathological groups. TCRdb reanalyzed the PCR reads via MiXCR. The V and J calls shown here were made by TCRdb, not taken from the authors' results. The table lists some 37,000 clones, around half of them singletons, with roughly a quarter in the top ten. Findings of the study overall: Significantly higher TCR beta diversity was reportedly seen in malignant thyroid tumors than benign nodules, in blood and tumor.

Nobody among the patients had been given any treatment before thyroid surgery. This chain links TRBV11-2 with TRBJ2-1, with 8 bases identical to TRBD1. The clonotype comes from a male donor with papillary thyroid cancer or a benign thyroid nodule (not recorded which). Some clones in this sample may be carry-over from other donors' samples. Sequences were obtained from tumor tissue. Written as DNA, the CDR3 is TGTGCCAGCAGCTTAACTGGACAGGGCAATGAGCAGTTCTTC. Translated: CASSLTGQGNEQFF.